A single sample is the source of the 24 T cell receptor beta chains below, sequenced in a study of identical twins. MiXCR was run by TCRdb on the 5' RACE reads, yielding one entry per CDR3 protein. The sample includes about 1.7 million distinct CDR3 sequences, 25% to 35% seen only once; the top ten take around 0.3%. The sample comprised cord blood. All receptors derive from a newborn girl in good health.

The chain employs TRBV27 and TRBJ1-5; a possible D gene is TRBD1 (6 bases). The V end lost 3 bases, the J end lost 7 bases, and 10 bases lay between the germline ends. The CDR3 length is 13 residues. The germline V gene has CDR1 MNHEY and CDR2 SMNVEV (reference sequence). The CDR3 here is CASSFGGRQPQHF. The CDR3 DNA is TGTGCCAGCAGTTTTGGGGGCAGGCAGCCCCAGCATTTT.

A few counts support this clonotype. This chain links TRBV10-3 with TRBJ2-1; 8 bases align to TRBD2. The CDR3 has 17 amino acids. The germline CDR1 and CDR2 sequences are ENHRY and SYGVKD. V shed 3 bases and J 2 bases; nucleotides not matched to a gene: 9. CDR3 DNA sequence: TGTGCCATCAGTGACCCCGGGAGGGGAAGCACCTACAATGAGCAGTTCTTC. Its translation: CAISDPGRGSTYNEQFF.

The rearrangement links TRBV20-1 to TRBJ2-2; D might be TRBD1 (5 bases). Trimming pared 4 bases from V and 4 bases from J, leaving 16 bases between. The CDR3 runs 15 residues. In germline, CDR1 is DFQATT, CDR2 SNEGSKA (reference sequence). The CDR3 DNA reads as TGCAGTGCTATTAACCGGAGCAGGGCCACCGGGGAGCTGTTTTTT. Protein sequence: CSAINRSRATGELFF.

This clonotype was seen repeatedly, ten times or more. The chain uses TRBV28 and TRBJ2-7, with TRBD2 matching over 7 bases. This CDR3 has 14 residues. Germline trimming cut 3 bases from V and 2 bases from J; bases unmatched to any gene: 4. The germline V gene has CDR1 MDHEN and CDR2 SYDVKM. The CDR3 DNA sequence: TGTGCCAGCAGTTTGCGAGGGAGGGCCTACGAGCAGTACTTC. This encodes CASSLRGRAYEQYF. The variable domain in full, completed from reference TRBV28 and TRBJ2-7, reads DVKVTQSSRYLVKRTGEKVFLECVQDMDHENMFWYRQDPGLGLRLIYFSYDVKMKEKGDIPEGYSVSREKKERFSLILESASTNQTSMYLCASSLRGRAYEQYFGPGTRLTVT.

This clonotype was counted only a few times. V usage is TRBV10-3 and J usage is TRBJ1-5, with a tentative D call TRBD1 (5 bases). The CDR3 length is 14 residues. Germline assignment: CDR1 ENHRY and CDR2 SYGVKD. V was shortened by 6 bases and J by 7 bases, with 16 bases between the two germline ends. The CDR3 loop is CAISLEAGQQPQHF. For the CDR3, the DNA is TGTGCCATCAGCCTGGAGGCAGGGCAACAGCCCCAGCATTTT.

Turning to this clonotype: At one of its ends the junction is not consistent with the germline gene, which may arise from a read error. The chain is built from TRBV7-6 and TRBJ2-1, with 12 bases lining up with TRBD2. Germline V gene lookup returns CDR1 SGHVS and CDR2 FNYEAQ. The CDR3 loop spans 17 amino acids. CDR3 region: CASSLAGLAGPYSEQFF. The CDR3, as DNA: TGTGCCAGCAGCTTAGCGGGACTAGCGGGCCCCTACAGTGAGCAGTTCTTC.

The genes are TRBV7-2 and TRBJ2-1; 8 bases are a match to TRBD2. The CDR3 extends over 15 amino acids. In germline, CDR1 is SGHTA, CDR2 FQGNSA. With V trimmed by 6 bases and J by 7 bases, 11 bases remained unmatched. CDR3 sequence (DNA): TGTGCCAGCAGACCTACGGGGGGGCTCGGGAATGAGCAGTTCTTC. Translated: CASRPTGGLGNEQFF.

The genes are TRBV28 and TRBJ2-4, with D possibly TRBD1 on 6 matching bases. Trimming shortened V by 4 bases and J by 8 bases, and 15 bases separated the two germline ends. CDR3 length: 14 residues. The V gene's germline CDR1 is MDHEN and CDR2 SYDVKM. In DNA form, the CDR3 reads TGTGCCAGCAGTTCAAACAGGGCCCTGGACATTCAGTACTTC. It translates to CASSSNRALDIQYF.

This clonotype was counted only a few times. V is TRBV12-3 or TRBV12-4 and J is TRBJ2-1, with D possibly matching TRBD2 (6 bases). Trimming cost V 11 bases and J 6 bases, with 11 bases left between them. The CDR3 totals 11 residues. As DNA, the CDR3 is TGTGCCTGTTTAGCGGCCAATGAGCAGTTCTTC. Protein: CACLAANEQFF.

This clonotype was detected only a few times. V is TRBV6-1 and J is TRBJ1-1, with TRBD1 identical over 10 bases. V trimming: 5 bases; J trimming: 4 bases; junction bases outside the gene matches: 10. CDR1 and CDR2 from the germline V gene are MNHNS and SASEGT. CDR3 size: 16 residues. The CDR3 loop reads CASSTRDRGTGTEAFF. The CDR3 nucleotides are TGTGCCAGCAGTACGAGGGACAGGGGAACGGGCACTGAAGCTTTCTTT.

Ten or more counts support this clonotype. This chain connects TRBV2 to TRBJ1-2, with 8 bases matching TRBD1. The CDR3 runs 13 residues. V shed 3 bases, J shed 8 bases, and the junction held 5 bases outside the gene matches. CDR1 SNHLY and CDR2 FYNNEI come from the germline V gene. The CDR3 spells CASSDGQGNGYTF. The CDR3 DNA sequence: TGTGCCAGCAGTGACGGACAGGGTAACGGCTACACCTTC.

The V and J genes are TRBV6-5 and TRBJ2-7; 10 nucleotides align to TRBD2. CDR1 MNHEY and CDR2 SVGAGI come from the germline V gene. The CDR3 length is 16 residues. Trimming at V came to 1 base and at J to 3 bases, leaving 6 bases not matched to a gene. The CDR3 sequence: CASSYYLAGVHYEQYF. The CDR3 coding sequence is TGTGCCAGCAGTTACTACCTAGCGGGAGTACACTACGAGCAGTACTTC.

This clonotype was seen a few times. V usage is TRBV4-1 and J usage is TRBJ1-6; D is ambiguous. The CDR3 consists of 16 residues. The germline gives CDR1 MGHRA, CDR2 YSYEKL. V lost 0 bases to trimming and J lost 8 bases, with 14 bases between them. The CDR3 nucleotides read TGCGCCAGCAGCCAAGACCCGGGGTCGCGGGATTCACCCCTCCACTTT. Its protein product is CASSQDPGSRDSPLHF.

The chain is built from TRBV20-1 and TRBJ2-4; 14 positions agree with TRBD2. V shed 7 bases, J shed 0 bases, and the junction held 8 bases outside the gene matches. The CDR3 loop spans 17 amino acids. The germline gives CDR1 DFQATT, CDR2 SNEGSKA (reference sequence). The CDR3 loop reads CSGGLAGGFLAKNIQYF. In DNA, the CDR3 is TGCAGTGGCGGACTAGCGGGGGGTTTTCTAGCCAAAAACATTCAGTACTTC.

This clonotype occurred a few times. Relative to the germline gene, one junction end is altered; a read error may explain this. CDR3 DNA: TGTGCCAGCAGTTACCCCTCTCACAGGGTCGAGCAGTATTTC. This translates into CASSYPSHRVEQYF. The chain has TRBV6-2 or TRBV6-3 and TRBJ2-7, with a weak D call TRBD1 (6 bases). The germline V gene encodes CDR1 MNHEY and CDR2 SVGEGT. This CDR3 has 14 amino acids.

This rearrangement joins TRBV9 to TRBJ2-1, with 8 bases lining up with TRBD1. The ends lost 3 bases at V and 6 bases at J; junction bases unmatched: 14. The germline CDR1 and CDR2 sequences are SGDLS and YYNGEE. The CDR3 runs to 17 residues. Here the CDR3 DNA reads TGTGCCAGCAGCGCCCAGGGGGCGCGAATAATCGGCAATGAGCAGTTCTTC. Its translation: CASSAQGARIIGNEQFF.

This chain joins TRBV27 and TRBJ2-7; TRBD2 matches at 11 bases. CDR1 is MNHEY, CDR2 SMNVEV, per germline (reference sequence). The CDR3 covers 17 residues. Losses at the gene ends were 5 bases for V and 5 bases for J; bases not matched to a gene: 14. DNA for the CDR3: TGTGCCAGCAGTCCCATCCTAGCGGGGGGCCAGGAAAACGAGCAGTACTTC. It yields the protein CASSPILAGGQENEQYF.

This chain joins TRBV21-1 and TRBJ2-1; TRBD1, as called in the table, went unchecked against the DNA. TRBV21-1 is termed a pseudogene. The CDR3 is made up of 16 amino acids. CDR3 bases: TGTGCCAGCGTACGAGACAGGGAACCTTTCTACAATGAGCGGTTCTTC. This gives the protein CASVRDREPFYNERFF.

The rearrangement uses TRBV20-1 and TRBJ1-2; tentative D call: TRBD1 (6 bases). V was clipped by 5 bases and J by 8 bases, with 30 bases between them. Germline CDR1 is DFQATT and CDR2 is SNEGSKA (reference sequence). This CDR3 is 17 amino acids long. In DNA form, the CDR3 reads TGCAGTGCTGCCCGCCTTGCTATTCTAAACAGGGAGGCCGGCTACACCTTC. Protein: CSAARLAILNREAGYTF.

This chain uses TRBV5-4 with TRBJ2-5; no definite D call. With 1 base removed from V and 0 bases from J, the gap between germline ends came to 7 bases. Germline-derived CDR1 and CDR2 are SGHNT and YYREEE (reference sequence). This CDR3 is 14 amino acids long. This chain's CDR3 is CASSLRSDQETQYF. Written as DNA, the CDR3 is TGTGCCAGCAGCTTGCGGTCGGACCAAGAGACCCAGTACTTC.

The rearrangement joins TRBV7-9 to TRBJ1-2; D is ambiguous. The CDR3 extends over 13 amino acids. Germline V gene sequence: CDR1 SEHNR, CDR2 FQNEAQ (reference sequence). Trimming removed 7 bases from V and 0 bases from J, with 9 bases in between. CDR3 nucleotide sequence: TGTGCCAGCACTCCAGCAGCTAACTATGGCTACACCTTC. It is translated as CASTPAANYGYTF.

CDR3 amino acids: CASSVVRGTKAFF. The CDR3, as DNA: TGTGCCAGCAGCGTAGTCCGGGGGACTAAAGCTTTCTTT. This sequence joins TRBV9 and TRBJ1-1, with D tentatively TRBD1 (5 bases). The V end was cut by 0 bases, the J end by 9 bases, with 12 bases between. This CDR3 has 13 residues. Germline values: CDR1 SGDLS, CDR2 YYNGEE.

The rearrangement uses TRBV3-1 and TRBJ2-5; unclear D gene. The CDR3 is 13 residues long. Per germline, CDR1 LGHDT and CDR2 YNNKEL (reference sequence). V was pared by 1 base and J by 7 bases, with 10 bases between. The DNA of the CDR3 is TGTGCCAGCAGCCAAGCTGACTGGAGGACCCAGTACTTC. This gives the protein CASSQADWRTQYF.

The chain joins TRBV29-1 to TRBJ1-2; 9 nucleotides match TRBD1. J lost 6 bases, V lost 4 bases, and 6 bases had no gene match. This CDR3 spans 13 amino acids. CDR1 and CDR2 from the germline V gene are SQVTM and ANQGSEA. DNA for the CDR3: TGCAGCGTTGTAAGGACAGGGGAACATGGCTACACCTTC. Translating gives CSVVRTGEHGYTF. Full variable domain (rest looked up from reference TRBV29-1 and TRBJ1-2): SAVISQKPSRDICQRGTSLTIQCQVDSQVTMMFWYRQQPGQSLTLIATANQGSEATYESGFVIDKFPISRPNLTFSTLTVSNMSPEDSSIYLCSVVRTGEHGYTFGSGTRLTVV.